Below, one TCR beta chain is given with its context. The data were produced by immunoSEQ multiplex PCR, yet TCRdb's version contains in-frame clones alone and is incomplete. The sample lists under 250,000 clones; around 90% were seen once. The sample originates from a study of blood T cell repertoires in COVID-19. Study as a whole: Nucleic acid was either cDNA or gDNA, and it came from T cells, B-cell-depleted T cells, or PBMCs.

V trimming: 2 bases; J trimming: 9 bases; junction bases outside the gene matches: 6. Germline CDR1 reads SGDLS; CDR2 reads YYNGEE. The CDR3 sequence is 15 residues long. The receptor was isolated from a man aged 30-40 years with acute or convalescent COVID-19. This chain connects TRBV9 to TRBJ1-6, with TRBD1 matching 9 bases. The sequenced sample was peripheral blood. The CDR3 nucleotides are TGTGCCAGCAGCGTTGACAGGGGGGGCGGTTCACCCCTCCACTTT. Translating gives CASSVDRGGGSPLHF.